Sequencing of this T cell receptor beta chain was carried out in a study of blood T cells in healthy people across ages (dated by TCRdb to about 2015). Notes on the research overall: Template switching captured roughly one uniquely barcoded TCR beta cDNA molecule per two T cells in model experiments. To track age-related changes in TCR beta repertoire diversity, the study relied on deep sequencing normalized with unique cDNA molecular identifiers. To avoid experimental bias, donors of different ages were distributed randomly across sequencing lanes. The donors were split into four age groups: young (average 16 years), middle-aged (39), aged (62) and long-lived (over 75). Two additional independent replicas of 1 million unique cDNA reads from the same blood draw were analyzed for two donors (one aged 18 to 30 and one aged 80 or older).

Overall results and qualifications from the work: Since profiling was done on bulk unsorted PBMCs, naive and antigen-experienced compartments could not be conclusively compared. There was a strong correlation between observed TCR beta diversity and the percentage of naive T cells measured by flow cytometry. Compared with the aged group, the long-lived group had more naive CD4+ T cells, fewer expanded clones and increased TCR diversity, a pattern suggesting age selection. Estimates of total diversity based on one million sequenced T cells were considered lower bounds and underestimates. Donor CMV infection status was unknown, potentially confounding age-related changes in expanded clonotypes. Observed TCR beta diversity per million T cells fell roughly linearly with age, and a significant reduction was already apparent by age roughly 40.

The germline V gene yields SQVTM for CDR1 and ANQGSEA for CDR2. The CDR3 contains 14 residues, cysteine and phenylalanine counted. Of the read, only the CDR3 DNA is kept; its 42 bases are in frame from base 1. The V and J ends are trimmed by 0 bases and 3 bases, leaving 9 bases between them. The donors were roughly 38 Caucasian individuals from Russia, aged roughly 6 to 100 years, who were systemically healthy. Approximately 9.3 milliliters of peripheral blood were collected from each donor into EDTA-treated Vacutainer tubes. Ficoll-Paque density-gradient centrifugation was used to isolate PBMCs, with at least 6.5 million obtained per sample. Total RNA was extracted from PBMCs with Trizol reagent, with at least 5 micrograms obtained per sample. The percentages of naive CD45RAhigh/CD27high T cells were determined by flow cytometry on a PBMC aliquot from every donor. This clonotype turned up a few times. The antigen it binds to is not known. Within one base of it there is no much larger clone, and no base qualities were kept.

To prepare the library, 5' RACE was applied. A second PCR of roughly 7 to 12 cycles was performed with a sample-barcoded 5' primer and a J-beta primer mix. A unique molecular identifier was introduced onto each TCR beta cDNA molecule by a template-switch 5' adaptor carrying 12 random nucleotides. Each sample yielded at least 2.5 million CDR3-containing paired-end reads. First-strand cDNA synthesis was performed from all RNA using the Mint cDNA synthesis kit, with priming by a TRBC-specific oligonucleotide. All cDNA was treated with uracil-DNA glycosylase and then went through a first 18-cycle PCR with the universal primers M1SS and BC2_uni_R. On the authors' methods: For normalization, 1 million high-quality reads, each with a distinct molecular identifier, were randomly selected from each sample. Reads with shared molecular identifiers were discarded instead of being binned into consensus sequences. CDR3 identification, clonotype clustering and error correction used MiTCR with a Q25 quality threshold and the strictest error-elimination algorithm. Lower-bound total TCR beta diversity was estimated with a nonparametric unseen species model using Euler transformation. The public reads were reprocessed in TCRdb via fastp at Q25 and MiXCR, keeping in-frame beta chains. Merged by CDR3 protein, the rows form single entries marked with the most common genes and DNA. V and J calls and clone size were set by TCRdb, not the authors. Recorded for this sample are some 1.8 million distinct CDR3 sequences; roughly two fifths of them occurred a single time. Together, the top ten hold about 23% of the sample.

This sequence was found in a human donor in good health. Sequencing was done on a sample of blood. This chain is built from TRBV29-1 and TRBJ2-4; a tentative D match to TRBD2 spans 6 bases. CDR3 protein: CSVEDGGVKNIQYF. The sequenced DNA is TGCAGCGTTGAAGATGGAGGGGTCAAAAACATTCAGTACTTC.